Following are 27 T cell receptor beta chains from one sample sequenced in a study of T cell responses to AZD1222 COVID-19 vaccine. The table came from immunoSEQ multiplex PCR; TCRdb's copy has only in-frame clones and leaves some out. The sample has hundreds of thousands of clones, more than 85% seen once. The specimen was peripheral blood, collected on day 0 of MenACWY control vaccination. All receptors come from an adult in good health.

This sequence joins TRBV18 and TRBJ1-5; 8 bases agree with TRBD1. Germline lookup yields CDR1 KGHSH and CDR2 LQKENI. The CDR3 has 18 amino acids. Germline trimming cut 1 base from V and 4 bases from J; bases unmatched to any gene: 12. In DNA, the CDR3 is TGTGCCAGCTCACCACAGGGCCCAGGGGGCTCCCCGAATCAGCCCCAGCATTTT. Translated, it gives CASSPQGPGGSPNQPQHF.

The CDR3 coding sequence is TGTGCCAGCAGCCAAGACAGTTCGGTGAACTATGGCTACACCTTC. Amino acids: CASSQDSSVNYGYTF. The V gene is TRBV4-2, the J gene TRBJ1-2; D unresolved. Deletions cut 0 bases from V and 2 bases from J, with 10 bases between. Germline V gene data show CDR1 as LGHNA and CDR2 as YNFKEQ. The CDR3 extends over 15 amino acids.

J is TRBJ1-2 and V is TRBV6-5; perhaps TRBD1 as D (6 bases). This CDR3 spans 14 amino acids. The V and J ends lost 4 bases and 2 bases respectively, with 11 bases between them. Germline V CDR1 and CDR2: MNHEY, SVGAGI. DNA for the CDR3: TGTGCCAGCAGTTCGGGGGCAGGAAACTATGGCTACACCTTC. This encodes CASSSGAGNYGYTF.

CDR3 sequence reads: CASTQTVNTGELFF. CDR3 nucleotides: TGTGCCAGCACCCAGACAGTCAACACCGGGGAGCTGTTTTTT. The chain has TRBV5-4 and TRBJ2-2, with D possibly being TRBD1 (5 bases). The V end lost 6 bases, the J end lost 2 bases, and 11 bases lay between the germline ends. Germline V gene data show CDR1 as SGHNT and CDR2 as YYREEE (reference sequence). The CDR3 is made up of 14 amino acids. The full variable domain, with the rest looked up from reference TRBV5-4 and TRBJ2-2, is ETGVTQSPTHLIKTRGQQVTLRCSSQSGHNTVSWYQQALGQGPQFIFQYYREEENGRGNFPPRFSGLQFPNYSSELNVNALELDDSALYLCASTQTVNTGELFFGEGSRLTVL.

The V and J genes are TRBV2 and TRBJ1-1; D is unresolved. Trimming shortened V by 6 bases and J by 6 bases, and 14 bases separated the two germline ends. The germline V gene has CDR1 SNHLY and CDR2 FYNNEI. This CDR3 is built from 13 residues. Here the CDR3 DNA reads TGTGCCAGCAGATCGACCGGCGGGGCTGAAGCTTTCTTT. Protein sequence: CASRSTGGAEAFF.

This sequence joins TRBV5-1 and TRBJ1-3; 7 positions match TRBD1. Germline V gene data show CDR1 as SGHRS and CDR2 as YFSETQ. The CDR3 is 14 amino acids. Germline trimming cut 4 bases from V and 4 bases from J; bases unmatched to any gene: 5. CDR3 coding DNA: TGCGCCAGCAGCAACCCGGGACAGGGAAACACCATATATTTT. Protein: CASSNPGQGNTIYF.

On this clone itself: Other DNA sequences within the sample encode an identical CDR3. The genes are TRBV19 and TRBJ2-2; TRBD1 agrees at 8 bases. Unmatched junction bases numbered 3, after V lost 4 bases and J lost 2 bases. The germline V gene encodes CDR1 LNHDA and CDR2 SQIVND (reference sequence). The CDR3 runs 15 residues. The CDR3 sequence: CASSRGQGNTGELFF. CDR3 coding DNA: TGTGCCAGTAGTAGAGGACAGGGCAACACCGGGGAGCTGTTTTTT.

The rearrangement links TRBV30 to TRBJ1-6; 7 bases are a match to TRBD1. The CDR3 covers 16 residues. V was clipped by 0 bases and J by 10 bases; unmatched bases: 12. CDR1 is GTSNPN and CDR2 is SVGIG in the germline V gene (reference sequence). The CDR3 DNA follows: TGTGCCTGGAGTGTACCTGAGGGGGCCGTAAGATCACCCCTCCACTTT. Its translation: CAWSVPEGAVRSPLHF.

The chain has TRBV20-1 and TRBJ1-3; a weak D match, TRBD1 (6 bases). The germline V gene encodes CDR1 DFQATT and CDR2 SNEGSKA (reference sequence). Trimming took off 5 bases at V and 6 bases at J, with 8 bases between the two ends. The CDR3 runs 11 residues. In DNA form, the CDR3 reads TGCAGTGCTCGACAGGAAAACACCATATATTTT. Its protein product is CSARQENTIYF.

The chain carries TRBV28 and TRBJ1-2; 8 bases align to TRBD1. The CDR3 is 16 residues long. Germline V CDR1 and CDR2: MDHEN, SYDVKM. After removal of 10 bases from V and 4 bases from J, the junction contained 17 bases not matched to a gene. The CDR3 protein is CATAPTTGGLLYGYTF. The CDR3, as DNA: TGTGCCACCGCTCCTACAACAGGGGGACTACTCTATGGCTACACCTTC.

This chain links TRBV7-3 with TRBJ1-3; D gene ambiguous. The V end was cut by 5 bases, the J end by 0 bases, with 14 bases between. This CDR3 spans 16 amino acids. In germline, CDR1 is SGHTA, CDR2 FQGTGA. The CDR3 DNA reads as TGTGCCAGCAGCCCAATCGCCGGGTTCTCTGGAAACACCATATATTTT. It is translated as CASSPIAGFSGNTIYF.

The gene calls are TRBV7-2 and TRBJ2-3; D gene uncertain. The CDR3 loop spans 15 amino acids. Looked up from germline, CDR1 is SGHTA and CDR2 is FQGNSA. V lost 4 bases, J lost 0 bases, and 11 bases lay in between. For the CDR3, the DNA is TGTGCCAGCAGCTCCCGGGCCTCTAGCACAGATACGCAGTATTTT. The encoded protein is CASSSRASSTDTQYF.

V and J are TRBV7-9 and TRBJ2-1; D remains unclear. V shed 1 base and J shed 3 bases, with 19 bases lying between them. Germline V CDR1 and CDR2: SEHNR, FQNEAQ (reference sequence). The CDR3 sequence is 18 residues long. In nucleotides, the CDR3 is TGTGCCAGCAGCTTAGTAAACACCCCGATGAGATTCTACAATGAGCAGTTCTTC. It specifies CASSLVNTPMRFYNEQFF.

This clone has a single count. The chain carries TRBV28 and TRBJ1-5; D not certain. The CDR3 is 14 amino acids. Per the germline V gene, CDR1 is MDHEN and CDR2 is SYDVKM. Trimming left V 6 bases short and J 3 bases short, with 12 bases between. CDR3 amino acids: CASSQGQFNQPQHF. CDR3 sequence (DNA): TGTGCCAGCAGCCAAGGTCAGTTCAATCAGCCCCAGCATTTT.

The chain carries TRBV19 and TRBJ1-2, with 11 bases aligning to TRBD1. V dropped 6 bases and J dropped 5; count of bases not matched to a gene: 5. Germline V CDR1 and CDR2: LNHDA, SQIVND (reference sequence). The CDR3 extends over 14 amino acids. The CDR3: CASRRTGGGYGYTF. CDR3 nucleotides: TGTGCCAGTAGACGGACAGGGGGCGGTTATGGCTACACCTTC.

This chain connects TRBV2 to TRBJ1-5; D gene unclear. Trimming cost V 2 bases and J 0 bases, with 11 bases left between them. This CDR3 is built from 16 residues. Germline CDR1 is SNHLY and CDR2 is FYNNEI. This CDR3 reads CASSERQSHSNQPQHF. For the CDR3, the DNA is TGTGCCAGCAGTGAAAGGCAGAGTCATAGCAATCAGCCCCAGCATTTT.

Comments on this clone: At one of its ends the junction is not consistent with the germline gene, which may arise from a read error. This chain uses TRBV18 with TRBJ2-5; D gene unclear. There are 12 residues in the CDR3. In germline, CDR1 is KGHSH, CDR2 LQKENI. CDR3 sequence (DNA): TGTGCCAGCTCACAACCAAGAGAGGCCCAGTACTTC. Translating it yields CASSQPREAQYF. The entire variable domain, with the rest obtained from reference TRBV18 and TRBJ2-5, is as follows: NAGVMQNPRHLVRRRGQEARLRCSPMKGHSHVYWYRQLPEEGLKFMVYLQKENIIDESGMPKERFSAEFPKEGPSILRIQQVVRGDSAAYFCASSQPREAQYFGPGTRLLVL.

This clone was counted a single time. CDR3 bases: TGTGCCAGCAGTCAAATCACCCCCGGTGGCTACACCTTC. The encoded protein is CASSQITPGGYTF. This chain uses TRBV12-3 or TRBV12-4 with TRBJ1-2; no reliable D call. The CDR3 totals 13 residues. V was pared by 5 bases and J by 7 bases, with 14 bases between.

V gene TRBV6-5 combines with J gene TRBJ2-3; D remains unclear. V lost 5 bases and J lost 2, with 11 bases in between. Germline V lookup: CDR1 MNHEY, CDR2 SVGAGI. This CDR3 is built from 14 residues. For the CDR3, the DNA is TGTGCCAGCAGTCAACTCAGGTACACAGATACGCAGTATTTT. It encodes CASSQLRYTDTQYF.

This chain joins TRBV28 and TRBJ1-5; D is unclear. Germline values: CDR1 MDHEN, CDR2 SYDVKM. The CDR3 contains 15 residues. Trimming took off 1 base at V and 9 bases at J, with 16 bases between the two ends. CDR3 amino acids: CASSLSGSLLLPQHF. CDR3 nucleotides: TGTGCCAGCAGTTTATCTGGGTCTTTATTACTGCCCCAGCATTTT.

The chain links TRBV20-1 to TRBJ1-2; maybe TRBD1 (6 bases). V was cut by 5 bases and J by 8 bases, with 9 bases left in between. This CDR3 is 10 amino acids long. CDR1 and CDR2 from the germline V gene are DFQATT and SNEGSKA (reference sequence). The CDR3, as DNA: TGCAGTGCTTACAGGGAGGGCTACACCTTC. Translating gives CSAYREGYTF.

CDR3 DNA sequence: TGTGCCAGCAGTTTCGACAGTTATGGCTACACCTTC. The encoded protein is CASSFDSYGYTF. The chain recombines TRBV12-3 or TRBV12-4 with TRBJ1-2, with a tentative D call TRBD1 (5 bases). This CDR3 contains 12 residues. Between the trimmed V and J ends, which lost 3 bases and 5 bases, there was a span of 7 bases.

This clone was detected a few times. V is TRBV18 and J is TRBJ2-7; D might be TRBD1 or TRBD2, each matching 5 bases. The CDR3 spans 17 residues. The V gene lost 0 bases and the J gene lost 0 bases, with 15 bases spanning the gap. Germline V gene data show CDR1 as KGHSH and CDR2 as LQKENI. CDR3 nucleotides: TGTGCCAGCTCACCACCGAATCGAGGGGCGCGCTCCTACGAGCAGTACTTC. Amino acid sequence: CASSPPNRGARSYEQYF.

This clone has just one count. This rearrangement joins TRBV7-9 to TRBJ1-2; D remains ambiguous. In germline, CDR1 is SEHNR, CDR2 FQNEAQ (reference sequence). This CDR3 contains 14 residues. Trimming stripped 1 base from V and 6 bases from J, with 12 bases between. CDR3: CASSLEVGIDGYTF. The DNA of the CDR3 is TGTGCCAGCAGCTTAGAGGTGGGAATTGATGGCTACACCTTC.

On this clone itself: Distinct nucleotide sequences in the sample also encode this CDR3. CDR3 protein: CASSLGRGGETQYF. The CDR3 DNA follows: TGTGCCAGCAGCTTAGGACGCGGGGGAGAGACCCAGTACTTC. The gene calls are TRBV7-2 and TRBJ2-5; 7 bases agree with TRBD2. Looked up from germline, CDR1 is SGHTA and CDR2 is FQGNSA. The CDR3 covers 14 residues. V trimming: 1 base; J trimming: 4 bases; junction bases outside the gene matches: 3. The full variable domain, completed using reference TRBV7-2 and TRBJ2-5, is GAGVSQSPSNKVTEKGKDVELRCDPISGHTALYWYRQSLGQGLEFLIYFQGNSAPDKSGLPSDRFSAERTGGSVSTLTIQRTQQEDSAVYLCASSLGRGGETQYFGPGTRLLVL.

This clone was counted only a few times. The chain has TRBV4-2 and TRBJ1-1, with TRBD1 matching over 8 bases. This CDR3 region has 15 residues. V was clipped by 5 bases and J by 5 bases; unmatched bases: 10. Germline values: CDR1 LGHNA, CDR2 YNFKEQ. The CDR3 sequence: CASSDPGGSGTEAFF. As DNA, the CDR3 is TGTGCCAGCAGCGACCCAGGGGGCTCGGGTACTGAAGCTTTCTTT.

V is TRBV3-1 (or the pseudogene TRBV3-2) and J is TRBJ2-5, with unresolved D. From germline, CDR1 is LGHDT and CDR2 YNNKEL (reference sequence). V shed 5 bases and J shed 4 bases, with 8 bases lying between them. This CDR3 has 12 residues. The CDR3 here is CASSTPGETQYF. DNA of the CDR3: TGTGCCAGCAGCACACCTGGAGAGACCCAGTACTTC.